The rows below give T cell receptor beta chains drawn from one sample of a study of beta chain features in type 1 diabetes. Some clones are missing from TCRdb's copy, which holds only in-frame ones; the method was immunoSEQ multiplex PCR. The data show hundreds of thousands of clones, 9.3% seen once. Material for sequencing was central memory CD4+ T cells from blood. The receptors come from a man younger than 45 with type 1 diabetes. CDR3s include the opening cysteine and the closing phenylalanine or tryptophan. A D gene is named only where the DNA matches it firmly. A row's size may be missing; if present it is once, few, many or a size class.

v_call,j_call,clone_size,d_call,cdr3_length,cdr3_nt,cdr3_aa
TRBV29-1,TRBJ2-7,NA,TRBD1,12,TGCAGCGTAAATGACAGGGGAGGCGAGCAGTACTTC,CSVNDRGGEQYF
TRBV7-9,TRBJ1-6,NA,NA,15,TGTGCCAGCAGCTTGGGTAGATTCGATAATTCACCCCTCCACTTT,CASSLGRFDNSPLHF
TRBV7-2,TRBJ2-3,few,TRBD2,13,TGTGCCAGCAGCCTAGCGGGTCCAGATACGCAGTATTTT,CASSLAGPDTQYF
TRBV6-5,TRBJ1-4,few,NA,14,TGTGCCAGCAGGGAACAGGCAACTAATGAAAAACTGTTTTTT,CASREQATNEKLFF
TRBV7-2,TRBJ2-7,few,NA,13,TGTGCCAGCAGCTTAGTGTCAGGCGACGAGCAGTACTTC,CASSLVSGDEQYF
TRBV28,TRBJ1-4,NA,NA,15,TGTGCCAGCAGTTCAAGAGAGAGAATCCGTGAAAAACTGTTTTTT,CASSSRERIREKLFF
TRBV28,TRBJ1-5,NA,TRBD1,15,TGTGCCAGCAGTTTAATCGGGACAGCTAATCAGCCCCAGCATTTT,CASSLIGTANQPQHF
TRBV11-2,TRBJ2-1,NA,NA,16,TGTGCCAGCAGCCTAAGTGGGGGCAACTCTCAGGATGAGCAGTTCTTC,CASSLSGGNSQDEQFF
TRBV7-2,TRBJ2-7,NA,NA,13,TGTGCCAGCAGCCCCACCAAGGGGGGCGAGCAGTACTTC,CASSPTKGGEQYF
TRBV5-1,TRBJ2-3,few,NA,14,TGCGCCAGCAGCCCGGACGTGATCACAGATACGCAGTATTTT,CASSPDVITDTQYF
TRBV5-1,TRBJ2-7,few,NA,15,TGCGCCAGCAGCCCGGACGTTCCCCCTAATGGCGAGCAGTACTTC,CASSPDVPPNGEQYF
TRBV27,TRBJ2-7,few,NA,15,TGTGCCAGCAGTCCAATGGGGGGCTTCTCCTACGAGCAGTACTTC,CASSPMGGFSYEQYF
TRBV5-1,TRBJ1-6,NA,NA,15,TGCGCCAGCAGCCAGGACAGTCCGGGTAATTCACCCCTCCACTTT,CASSQDSPGNSPLHF
TRBV6-5,TRBJ1-1,NA,NA,12,TGTGCCAGCACGAGCCGGGCTAATGAAGCTTTCTTT,CASTSRANEAFF
TRBV10-3,TRBJ2-1,NA,NA,13,TGTGCCATCAGTGCGGACTCCGTCCATGAGCAGTTCTTC,CAISADSVHEQFF
TRBV27,TRBJ1-1,few,NA,14,TGTGCCAGCAGCCCCAGTTGGGAAAACACTGAAGCTTTCTTT,CASSPSWENTEAFF
TRBV7-2,TRBJ2-5,NA,TRBD1,15,TGTGCCAGCAGCCCGAGGGGACAGGGGGTCGAGACCCAGTACTTC,CASSPRGQGVETQYF
TRBV25-1,TRBJ2-3,few,NA,14,TGTGCCAGCGCGGGTACCCATACCACAGATACGCAGTATTTT,CASAGTHTTDTQYF
TRBV7-2,TRBJ2-7,many,NA,13,TGTGCCAGCAGGGACGGGCTCACGTACGAGCAGTACTTC,CASRDGLTYEQYF
TRBV7-2,TRBJ2-2,NA,TRBD2,16,TGTGCCAGCAGCTTAGCCGCGCGGGGGAAGGGCGGGGAGCTGTTTTTT,CASSLAARGKGGELFF
TRBV5-1,TRBJ1-1,NA,TRBD1,18,TGCGCCAGCAGCACTAGGACAGGGGGCGCCGGAGTGGGCACTGAAGCTTTCTTT,CASSTRTGGAGVGTEAFF
TRBV30,TRBJ1-2,NA,NA,12,TGTGCCTGGAGTAAGGGGACCTATGGCTACACCTTC,CAWSKGTYGYTF
TRBV6-5,TRBJ1-1,NA,NA,13,TGTGCCAGCAGGGGGTCAGGGGACACTGAAGCTTTCTTT,CASRGSGDTEAFF
TRBV19,TRBJ1-2,NA,NA,13,TGTGCCACGGAAAATACTGATAACTATGGCTACACCTTC,CATENTDNYGYTF